This T cell receptor beta chain was profiled in a study of human T cells and chemical hapten exposure. As for the study in general: Sensitizing treatment utilized 2% DPC over a roughly 2 cm by roughly 2 cm portion of upper inner arm skin. The cohort included alopecia areata under or over 50% scalp, totalis and universalis. The study's findings and limits: PT1 expanded TCR counts correlated positively with patch test score. Significantly greater numbers of large CDR3 similarity clusters came from expanded TCRs than from controls.

The CDR3 loop spans 14 amino acids. Germline CDR1 SGHTA, CDR2 FQGNSA. V was clipped by 3 bases and J by 7 bases, with 15 bases between them. Time point of the sample: pre-sensitization, week 0. Treatment: therapeutic diphenylcyclopropenone sensitization with weekly scalp DPC. This clonotype appeared a few times. Its antigen is unknown. MiXCR, applied by TCRdb to the RACE reads, yields one record per CDR3 protein. This sample has under 110,000 distinct CDR3 sequences; approximately 12% occur once, and the top ten carry around 1.5%. The TCR originated in a woman between 45 and 65 years old with alopecia areata. Some clones in this sample may be carry-over from other donors' samples. J is TRBJ1-1 and V is TRBV7-2; D might be TRBD1 (5 bases). The source material was whole blood, sampled in connection with sensitization to the hapten diphenylcyclopropenone (DPC). CDR3 amino acids: CASSFWGNTLEAFF. DNA of the CDR3: TGTGCCAGCAGCTTTTGGGGGAACACCCTTGAAGCTTTCTTT.